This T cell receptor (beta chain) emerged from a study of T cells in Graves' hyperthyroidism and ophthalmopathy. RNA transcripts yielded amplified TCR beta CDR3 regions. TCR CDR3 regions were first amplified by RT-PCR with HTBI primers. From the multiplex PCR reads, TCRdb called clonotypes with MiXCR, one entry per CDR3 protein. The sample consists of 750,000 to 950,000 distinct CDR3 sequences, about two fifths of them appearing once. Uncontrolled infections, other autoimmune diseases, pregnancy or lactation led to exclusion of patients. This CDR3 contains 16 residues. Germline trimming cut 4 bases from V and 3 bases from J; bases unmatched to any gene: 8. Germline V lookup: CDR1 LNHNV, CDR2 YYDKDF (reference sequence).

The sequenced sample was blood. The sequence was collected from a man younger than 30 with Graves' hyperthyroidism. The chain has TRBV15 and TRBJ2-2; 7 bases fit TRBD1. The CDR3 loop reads CATSTTRDSYTGELFF. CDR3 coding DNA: TGTGCCACCAGCACAACCCGGGACAGCTACACCGGGGAGCTGTTTTTT. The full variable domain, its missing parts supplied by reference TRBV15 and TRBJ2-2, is DAMVIQNPRYQVTQFGKPVTLSCSQTLNHNVMYWYQQKSSQAPKLLFHYYDKDFNNEADTPDNFQSRRPNTSFCFLDIRSPGLGDTAMYLCATSTTRDSYTGELFFGEGSRLTVL.